A single sample gave rise to the 2 T cell receptor beta chains below, sequenced in a study of cytomegalovirus exposure and HLA in healthy donors. PCR involved 60 Vbeta and 13 Jbeta primers. Generated by immunoSEQ multiplex PCR, the TCRdb table keeps only in-frame clones and is missing some. The data hold roughly 98,000 clones, with under 85% observed a single time. The specimen sequenced was PBMCs. Receptors originate from a female donor in good health and CMV-seropositive.

The chain links TRBV2 to TRBJ2-1; 9 bases match TRBD1. CDR3 length: 16 amino acids. Germline V gene lookup returns CDR1 SNHLY and CDR2 FYNNEI. Trimming cost V 2 bases and J 8 bases; bases outside gene matches: 10. In DNA form, the CDR3 reads TGTGCCAGCAGTGAACCGGGACAGGGAATCTTCGATGAGCAGTTCTTC. It translates to CASSEPGQGIFDEQFF.

The rearrangement links TRBV29-1 to TRBJ1-5; TRBD1 might be the D (6 bases). The CDR3 runs 13 residues. Trimming left V 4 bases short and J 0 bases short, with 7 bases between. Germline V lookup: CDR1 SQVTM, CDR2 ANQGSEA. For the CDR3, the DNA is TGCAGCGTTGGACAGGCTAGCAATCAGCCCCAGCATTTT. It yields the protein CSVGQASNQPQHF. Complete variable domain (other parts from reference TRBV29-1 and TRBJ1-5): SAVISQKPSRDICQRGTSLTIQCQVDSQVTMMFWYRQQPGQSLTLIATANQGSEATYESGFVIDKFPISRPNLTFSTLTVSNMSPEDSSIYLCSVGQASNQPQHFGDGTRLSIL.